This TCR beta chain is drawn from a study of technical replicates of blood from a few donors. The data were produced by immunoSEQ multiplex PCR, yet TCRdb's version contains in-frame clones alone and is incomplete. Of 50,000 to 65,000 clones detected, over 90% appear once; the ten largest clones hold approximately 4.5%. The V and J ends lost 5 bases and 4 bases, in that order; junction bases with no gene match: 4. Germline CDR1 is MNHEY and CDR2 is SMNVEV (reference sequence). The CDR3 sequence is 14 residues long. The TCR was taken from a human donor in good health. Some clones in this sample may be carry-over from other donors' samples. Material: PBMCs. The J gene is TRBJ2-1, the V gene TRBV27, with 8 bases lining up with TRBD1. As DNA, the CDR3 is TGTGCCAGCAGTCCAGGGGGCAATTACAATGAGCAGTTCTTC. It yields the protein CASSPGGNYNEQFF.